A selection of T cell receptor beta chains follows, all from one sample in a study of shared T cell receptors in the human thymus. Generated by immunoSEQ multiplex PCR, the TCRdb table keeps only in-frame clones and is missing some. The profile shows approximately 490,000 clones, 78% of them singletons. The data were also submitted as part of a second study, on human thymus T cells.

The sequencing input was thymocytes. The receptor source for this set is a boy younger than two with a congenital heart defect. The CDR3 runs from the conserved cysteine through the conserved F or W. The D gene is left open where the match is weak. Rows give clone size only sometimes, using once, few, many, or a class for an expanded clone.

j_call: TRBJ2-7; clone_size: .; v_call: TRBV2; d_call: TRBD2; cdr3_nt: TGTGCCAGCAGTAGCGGGAGTGCTCTCTACGAGCAGTACTTC; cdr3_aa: CASSSGSALYEQYF
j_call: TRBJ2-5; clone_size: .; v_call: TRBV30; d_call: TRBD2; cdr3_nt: TGTGCCTCCGGGACTAGCGGGACCCCCGCCCAAGAGACCCAGTACTTC; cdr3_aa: CASGTSGTPAQETQYF
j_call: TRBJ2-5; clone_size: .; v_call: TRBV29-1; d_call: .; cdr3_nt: TGCAGCGTTGTGGCCCCCCGGAGGGCGAACCAAGGCGGGACCCAGTACTTC; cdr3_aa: CSVVAPRRANQGGTQYF
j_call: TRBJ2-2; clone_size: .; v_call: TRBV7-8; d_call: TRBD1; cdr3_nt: TGTGCCAGCAGCTTGCGAACAGGGGGCTCCGGGGAGCTGTTTTTT; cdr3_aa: CASSLRTGGSGELFF
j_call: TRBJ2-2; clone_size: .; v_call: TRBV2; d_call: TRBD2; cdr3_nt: TGTGCCAGCAGTGCGGGAGGAGGAACCGGGGAGCTGTTTTTT; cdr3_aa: CASSAGGGTGELFF
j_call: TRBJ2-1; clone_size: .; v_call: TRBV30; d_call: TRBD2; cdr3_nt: TGTGCCTGGGGACTAGCGGGATTCAATGAGCAGTTCTTC; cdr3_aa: CAWGLAGFNEQFF
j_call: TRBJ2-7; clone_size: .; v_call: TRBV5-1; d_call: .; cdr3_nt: TGCGCCAGCAGCCAGCGCGTGGGACTTGACTACGAGCAGTACTTC; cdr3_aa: CASSQRVGLDYEQYF
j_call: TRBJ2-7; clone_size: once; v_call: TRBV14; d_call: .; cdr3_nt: TGTGCCAGCAGCCAAGACAGGGCCCCCTCCTACGAGCAGTACTTC; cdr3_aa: CASSQDRAPSYEQYF
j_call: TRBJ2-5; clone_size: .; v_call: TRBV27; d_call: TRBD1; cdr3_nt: TGTGCCAGCAGTCCTTCTCCTTCCCCCGACAGGGGGCTTGTAGAGACCCAGTACTTC; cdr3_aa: CASSPSPSPDRGLVETQYF
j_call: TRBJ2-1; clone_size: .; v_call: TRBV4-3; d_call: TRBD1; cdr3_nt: TGCGCCAGCAGCCATGGTCCTGACAGGGGGCCCTACAATGAGCAGTTCTTC; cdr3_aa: CASSHGPDRGPYNEQFF
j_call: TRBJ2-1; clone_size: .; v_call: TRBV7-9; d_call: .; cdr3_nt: TGTGCCAGCAGCTTTACGGGCAATGAGCAGTTCTTC; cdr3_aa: CASSFTGNEQFF
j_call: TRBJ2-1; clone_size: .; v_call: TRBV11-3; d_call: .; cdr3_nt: TGTGCCAGCAGCGTCGACTCTCACAATGAGCAGTTCTTC; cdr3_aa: CASSVDSHNEQFF
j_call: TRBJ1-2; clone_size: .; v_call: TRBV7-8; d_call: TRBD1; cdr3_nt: TGTGCCAGCAGCTTAGATGCCGGGACAGGGGACGACTATGGCTACACCTTC; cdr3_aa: CASSLDAGTGDDYGYTF
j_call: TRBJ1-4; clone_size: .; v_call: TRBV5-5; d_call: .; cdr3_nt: TGTGCCAGCAGCTTGGCCGCGGGGAGGGGAACTAATGAAAAACTGTTTTTT; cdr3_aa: CASSLAAGRGTNEKLFF
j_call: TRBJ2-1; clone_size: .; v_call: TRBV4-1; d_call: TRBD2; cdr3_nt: TGCGCCAGCAGCCAAGTCCTCCCCGGGACTAGCCGGTACAATGAGCAGTTCTTC; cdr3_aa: CASSQVLPGTSRYNEQFF
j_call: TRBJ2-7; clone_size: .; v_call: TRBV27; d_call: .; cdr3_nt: TGTGCCAGCAGTTCCGGGACAAGCGAGCAGTACTTC; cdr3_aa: CASSSGTSEQYF
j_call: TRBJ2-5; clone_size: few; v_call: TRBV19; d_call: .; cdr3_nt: TGTGCCAGTAGTATAGATACCGGGAAGGGGACCCAGTACTTC; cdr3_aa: CASSIDTGKGTQYF
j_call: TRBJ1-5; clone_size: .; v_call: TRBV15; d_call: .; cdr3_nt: TGTGCCACCAGCAGAGGAGGGCCTAATCAGCCCCAGCATTTT; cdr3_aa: CATSRGGPNQPQHF
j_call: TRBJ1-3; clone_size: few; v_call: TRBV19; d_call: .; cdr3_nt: TGTGCCAGTAGCACCGCGAGGGCGAGAGGAAACACCATATATTTT; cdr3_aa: CASSTARARGNTIYF
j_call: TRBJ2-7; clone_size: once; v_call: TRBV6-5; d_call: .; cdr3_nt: TGTGCCAGCACAAGCCTCAGGGGACCCTACGAGCAGTACTTC; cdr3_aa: CASTSLRGPYEQYF
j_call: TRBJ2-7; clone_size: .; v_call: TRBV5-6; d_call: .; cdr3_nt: TGTGCCAGCAGCCTCCGCGTGAGGGTCGAGTACGAGCAGTACTTC; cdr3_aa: CASSLRVRVEYEQYF
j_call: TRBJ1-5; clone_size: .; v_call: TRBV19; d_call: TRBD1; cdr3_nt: TGTGCCAGTAGTCAGGACCGGGACAGCCAGTACAGCAATCAGCCCCAGCATTTT; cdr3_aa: CASSQDRDSQYSNQPQHF
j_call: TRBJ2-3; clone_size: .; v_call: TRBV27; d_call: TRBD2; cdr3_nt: TGTGCCAGCAGTCTGTCAGCGGGGAGAAGCACAGATACGCAGTATTTT; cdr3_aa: CASSLSAGRSTDTQYF
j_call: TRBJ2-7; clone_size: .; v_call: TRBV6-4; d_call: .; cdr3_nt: TGTGCCAGCGGTACTCTCTTGCGGGTCCCGAGCTCCTACGAGCAGTACTTC; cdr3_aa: CASGTLLRVPSSYEQYF
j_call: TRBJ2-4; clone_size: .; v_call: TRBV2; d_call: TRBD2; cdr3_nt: TGTGCCAGCAGTCCAGCGGGGGCCAAAAACATTCAGTACTTC; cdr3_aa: CASSPAGAKNIQYF
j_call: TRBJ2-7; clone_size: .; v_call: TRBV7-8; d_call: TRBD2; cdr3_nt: TGTGCCAGCAGCACCCTAGCGGGACTCGGCGAGCAGTACTTC; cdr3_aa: CASSTLAGLGEQYF
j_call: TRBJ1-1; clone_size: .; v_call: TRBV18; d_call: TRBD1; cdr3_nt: TGTGCCAGCTCACCGTTAGACCGGGACAGGATCCGCACTGAAGCTTTCTTT; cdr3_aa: CASSPLDRDRIRTEAFF
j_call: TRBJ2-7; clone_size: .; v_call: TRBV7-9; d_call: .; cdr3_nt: TGTGCCAGCAGCACCTCTCTGGGTCCGGAGGAGCAGTACTTC; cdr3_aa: CASSTSLGPEEQYF
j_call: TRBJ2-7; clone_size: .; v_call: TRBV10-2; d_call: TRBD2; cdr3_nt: TGCGCCACCGTAGCGGGAGAGGACCCCTACGAGCAGTACTTC; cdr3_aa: CATVAGEDPYEQYF
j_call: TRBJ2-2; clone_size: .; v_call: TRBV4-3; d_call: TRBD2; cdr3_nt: TGCGCCAGCAGCCAAGAAAGACTAGCGGGAGTCGTCGGGGAGCTGTTTTTT; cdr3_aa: CASSQERLAGVVGELFF
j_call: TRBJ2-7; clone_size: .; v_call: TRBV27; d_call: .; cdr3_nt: TGTGCCAGCAGTGCGGTAGAATCCTCCGAGCAGTACTTC; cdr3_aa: CASSAVESSEQYF
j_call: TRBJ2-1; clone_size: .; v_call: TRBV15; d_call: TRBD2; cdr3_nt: TGTGCCACCAGCAGAGACGGGACTATCGATCTAAGACACAATGAGCAGTTCTTC; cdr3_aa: CATSRDGTIDLRHNEQFF
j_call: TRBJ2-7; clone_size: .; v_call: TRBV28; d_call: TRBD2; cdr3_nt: TGTGCCAGCAGTTCTAGCGGGAAGGAGCAGTACTTC; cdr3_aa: CASSSSGKEQYF
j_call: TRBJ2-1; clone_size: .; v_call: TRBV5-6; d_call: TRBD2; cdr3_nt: TGTGCCAGCAGCATAGGACTAGCGGGAGTCAACAATGAGCAGTTCTTC; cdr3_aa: CASSIGLAGVNNEQFF
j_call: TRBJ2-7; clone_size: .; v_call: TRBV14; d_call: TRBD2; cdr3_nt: TGTGCCAGCAGCCCTCCTCTTTCACTAGCGGGCATCTACGAGCAGTACTTC; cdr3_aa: CASSPPLSLAGIYEQYF
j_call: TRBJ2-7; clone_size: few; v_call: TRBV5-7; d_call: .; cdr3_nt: TGTGCCAGCAGCTCGCCCCGAGGGAGATACGAGCAGTACTTC; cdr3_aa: CASSSPRGRYEQYF
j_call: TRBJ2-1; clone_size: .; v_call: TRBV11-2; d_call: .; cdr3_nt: TGTGCCAGCAGCCATCAGAGGGCCACCTACAATGAGCAGTTCTTC; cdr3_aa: CASSHQRATYNEQFF
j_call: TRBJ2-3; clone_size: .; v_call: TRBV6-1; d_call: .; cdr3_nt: TGTGCCAGCAGTGAAGCGGGGGCAGGGAATAGCACAGATACGCAGTATTTT; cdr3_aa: CASSEAGAGNSTDTQYF
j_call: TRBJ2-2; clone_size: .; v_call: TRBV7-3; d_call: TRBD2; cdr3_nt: TGTGCCAGCAGTTATCTAGCGGGAAGGGACACCGGGGAGCTGTTTTTT; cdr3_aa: CASSYLAGRDTGELFF
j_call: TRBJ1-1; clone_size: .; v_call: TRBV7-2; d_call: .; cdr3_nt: TGTGCCAGCAGCTTAGGCCCAGGGAGGTCGAACACTGAAGCTTTCTTT; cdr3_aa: CASSLGPGRSNTEAFF
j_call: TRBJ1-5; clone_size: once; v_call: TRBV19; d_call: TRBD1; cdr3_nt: TGTGCCAGTAGTATAGTTTCCACAGGGGAGGTGCAGCCCCAGCATTTT; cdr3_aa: CASSIVSTGEVQPQHF